Presented here are 16 T cell receptor beta chains from one specimen sequenced in a study of cytomegalovirus exposure and HLA in healthy donors. Repertoires were generated with immunoSEQ multiplex PCR, while TCRdb's copy carries only in-frame clones and drops some. The table includes 150,000 to 200,000 clones, roughly 85% detected once. The sequencing input was PBMCs. These receptors originate from a man between 18 and 35 years old in good health and CMV-seropositive.

The CDR3 region has the DNA TGTGCCAGCAGCTCCCAGCAGGGACTAGCGGAGGGGGAGCAGTTCTTC. It codes for CASSSQQGLAEGEQFF. The V gene is TRBV7-9, the J gene TRBJ2-1; 11 nucleotides agree with TRBD2. J gave up 10 bases and V 4 bases, and 12 bases lay outside the gene matches. In germline, CDR1 is SEHNR, CDR2 FQNEAQ (reference sequence). CDR3 length: 16 residues.

CDR3 in amino acids: CASSVGGGSNEQFF. Here the CDR3 DNA reads TGTGCCAGCAGCGTAGGCGGGGGGTCCAATGAGCAGTTCTTC. The gene calls are TRBV9 and TRBJ2-1; 8 nucleotides match TRBD2. Germline V gene data show CDR1 as SGDLS and CDR2 as YYNGEE. V shed 0 bases and J 6 bases; nucleotides not matched to a gene: 2. This CDR3 is built from 14 residues.

The chain is built from TRBV27 and TRBJ2-1, with D perhaps TRBD1 (5 bases). Trimming took 8 bases from V and 2 from J, leaving 22 bases between them. The V gene's germline CDR1 is MNHEY and CDR2 SMNVEV (reference sequence). The CDR3 is 17 residues long. CDR3 sequence (DNA): TGTGCCAGCGCGCCGTTAGGGGCAGGGCCCCCCTACAATGAGCAGTTCTTC. As protein: CASAPLGAGPPYNEQFF.

The chain recombines TRBV19 with TRBJ2-1; 7 bases align to TRBD2. Germline V lookup: CDR1 LNHDA, CDR2 SQIVND (reference sequence). V lost 2 bases, J lost 9 bases, and 4 bases stayed unmatched. The CDR3 spans 13 residues. CDR3 in amino acids: CASSITLAAEQFF. Here the CDR3 DNA reads TGTGCCAGTAGTATAACCCTAGCGGCTGAGCAGTTCTTC. The full variable domain, its missing parts supplied by reference TRBV19 and TRBJ2-1, is DGGITQSPKYLFRKEGQNVTLSCEQNLNHDAMYWYRQDPGQGLRLIYYSQIVNDFQKGDIAEGYSVSREKKESFPLTVTSAQKNPTAFYLCASSITLAAEQFFGPGTRLTVL.

The chain uses TRBV28 and TRBJ1-5; D call uncertain. Deletions cut 1 base from V and 4 bases from J, with 17 bases between. The CDR3 spans 17 residues. Looked up from germline, CDR1 is MDHEN and CDR2 is SYDVKM. CDR3 bases: TGTGCCAGCAGTTTATCCGACCGACTACGGGGAAATCAGCCCCAGCATTTT. Its protein product is CASSLSDRLRGNQPQHF.

The V gene is TRBV7-6, the J gene TRBJ2-3; 7 bases map to TRBD2. CDR1 SGHVS and CDR2 FNYEAQ come from the germline V gene. The CDR3 has 14 residues. V dropped 4 bases and J dropped 0; count of bases not matched to a gene: 1. The CDR3 reads CASSSSGSTDTQYF. The CDR3 region has the DNA TGTGCCAGCAGCTCTAGCGGAAGCACAGATACGCAGTATTTT.

This chain joins TRBV5-1 and TRBJ1-4; 10 nucleotides align to TRBD1. V lost 4 bases to trimming and J lost 6 bases; unmatched junction nucleotides: 6. This CDR3 contains 15 residues. Germline CDR1 and CDR2: SGHRS and YFSETQ. The CDR3 region has the DNA TGCGCCAGCAGCCGGGCCGGGACAGGGGATGAAAAACTGTTTTTT. This codes for CASSRAGTGDEKLFF.

The J gene is TRBJ1-5, the V gene TRBV28, with a tentative D call TRBD1 (6 bases). Germline loops: CDR1 MDHEN, CDR2 SYDVKM. CDR3 length: 14 amino acids. V was pared by 6 bases and J by 5 bases, with 14 bases between. CDR3 sequence (DNA): TGTGCCAGCAGACCACAGGGCCGCGATCAGCCCCAGCATTTT. It is translated as CASRPQGRDQPQHF.

The chain has TRBV5-8 and TRBJ2-7; tentatively, D is TRBD1 (6 bases). Trimming removed 1 base at V and 3 bases at J, with 11 bases between. CDR3 length: 14 amino acids. Germline assignment: CDR1 SGHTS and CDR2 YDEGEE. The CDR3 DNA is TGTGCCAGCAGCTTGAACGGCAGGGGCTACGAGCAGTACTTC. It codes for CASSLNGRGYEQYF.

CDR3 nucleotide sequence: TGTGCCAGCAGCCTAGCGCAGTACAATGAGCAGTTCTTC. This gives the protein CASSLAQYNEQFF. The chain combines TRBV6-6 with TRBJ2-1, with D possibly being TRBD2 (6 bases). Trimming cost V 6 bases and J 4 bases, with 10 bases left between them. Germline CDR1 MNHNY, CDR2 SVGAGI (reference sequence). This CDR3 contains 13 residues.

This rearrangement joins TRBV4-2 to TRBJ2-1; 7 bases line up with TRBD2. The V gene's germline CDR1 is LGHNA and CDR2 YNFKEQ. The CDR3 extends over 12 amino acids. V was clipped by 2 bases and J by 10 bases; unmatched bases: 2. The CDR3 spells CASSQSAGEQFF. For the CDR3, the DNA is TGTGCCAGCAGCCAATCAGCGGGGGAGCAGTTCTTC.

The chain uses TRBV29-1 and TRBJ1-2; TRBD1 matches at 10 bases. CDR1 and CDR2 (germline): SQVTM, ANQGSEA. CDR3 length: 13 residues. Unmatched junction bases numbered 12, after V lost 7 bases and J lost 10 bases. The CDR3 protein is CSALLGQGINYTF. As DNA, the CDR3 is TGCAGCGCGCTCCTGGGACAGGGGATAAACTACACCTTC.

The chain has TRBV11-3 and TRBJ2-2, with D possibly being TRBD1 (6 bases). Germline V lookup: CDR1 SGHNT, CDR2 YENEEA. The CDR3 contains 14 residues. V was cut by 5 bases and J by 6 bases, with 13 bases left in between. The CDR3 reads CASSAYRASGELFF. DNA of the CDR3: TGTGCCAGCAGCGCCTACAGGGCGTCCGGGGAGCTGTTTTTT.

CDR3 region: CAWSPGNRGYGYTF. The CDR3 DNA is TGTGCCTGGAGTCCTGGGAACAGGGGCTATGGCTACACCTTC. V gene TRBV30 combines with J gene TRBJ1-2; the match to TRBD1 covers 7 bases. The germline gives CDR1 GTSNPN, CDR2 SVGIG (reference sequence). Trimming took 2 bases from V and 4 from J; bases not matched to a gene: 7. This CDR3 region has 14 residues. The whole variable domain, remainder taken from reference TRBV30 and TRBJ1-2, is SQTIHQWPATLVQPVGSPLSLECTVEGTSNPNLYWYRQAAGRGLQLLFYSVGIGQISSEVPQNLSASRPQDRQFILSSKKLLLSDSGFYLCAWSPGNRGYGYTFGSGTRLTVV.

The rearrangement links TRBV4-1 to TRBJ1-1; D not certain. The germline V and J ends were trimmed by 3 bases and 4 bases, with 12 bases remaining between them. From germline, CDR1 is MGHRA and CDR2 YSYEKL. The CDR3 runs 14 residues. CDR3 protein: CASSQATGGTEAFF. DNA of the CDR3: TGCGCCAGCAGCCAGGCGACGGGAGGCACTGAAGCTTTCTTT.

This chain connects TRBV30 to TRBJ2-7; 7 bases agree with TRBD1. Unmatched junction bases numbered 9, after V lost 2 bases and J lost 2 bases. The CDR3 runs to 15 residues. Germline V gene lookup returns CDR1 GTSNPN and CDR2 SVGIG (reference sequence). The CDR3 protein is CAWSFLRDSAYEQYF. DNA for the CDR3: TGTGCCTGGAGTTTCCTCCGGGACAGTGCCTACGAGCAGTACTTC.